The 10 T cell receptor beta chains below were found in one sample sequenced in a study of blood T cell repertoires in COVID-19 (dated by TCRdb to 2018 to 2021). Library method: the immunoSEQ multiplex PCR assay. Drawn from immuneACCESS, this table holds only the in-frame rearrangements with V and J called that TCRdb kept. Clones are partly lost; checked studies trace under half to an unresolved V gene and leave the rest unexplained. Counted in this sample were around 160,000 clones; 80% of them appeared once. The ten largest clones represent 4.5% to 7.5% of the sample. Sequences were obtained from PBMCs or T cells enriched from blood (not recorded which). The receptor set was obtained from a man in his forties who had recovered from COVID-19.

The table lists this clone with a few counts. The chain recombines TRBV24-1 with TRBJ1-2; D is unresolved. Germline CDR1 reads KGHDR; CDR2 reads SFDVKD. V lost 2 bases and J 6 bases, leaving 6 bases between the germline ends. The CDR3 extends over 12 amino acids. CDR3 sequence: CATSDYRDGYTF. The CDR3 bases are TGTGCCACCAGTGATTACAGAGATGGCTACACCTTC.

The rearrangement uses TRBV5-1 and TRBJ2-5; 12 bases line up with TRBD1. The CDR3 runs to 15 residues. Trimming took 3 bases from V and 7 from J; bases not matched to a gene: 7. Germline V gene data show CDR1 as SGHRS and CDR2 as YFSETQ. The CDR3 sequence: CASSYGTGGALTQYF. DNA for the CDR3: TGCGCCAGCAGCTACGGGACAGGGGGCGCGTTGACCCAGTACTTC.

The chain couples TRBV10-2 to TRBJ1-1, with a possible D match to TRBD1 (5 bases). The CDR3 extends over 15 amino acids. In germline, CDR1 is WSHSY, CDR2 SAAADI. Trimming removed 6 bases from V and 2 bases from J, with 16 bases in between. The CDR3 region has the DNA TGCGCCAGCAGGAAGGGGTCCTCGATCAACACTGAAGCTTTCTTT. Translating gives CASRKGSSINTEAFF.

This chain links TRBV10-3 with TRBJ1-1; 10 bases are shared with TRBD1. V shed 3 bases, J shed 0 bases, and the junction held 13 bases outside the gene matches. The length of the CDR3 is 19 residues. In germline, CDR1 is ENHRY, CDR2 SYGVKD. CDR3 loop: CAISDFPGQGKNMNTEAFF. CDR3 coding DNA: TGTGCCATCAGTGACTTCCCGGGACAGGGGAAAAACATGAACACTGAAGCTTTCTTT.

V usage is TRBV13 and J usage is TRBJ2-3, with D maybe TRBD2 (5 bases). CDR3 length: 15 residues. Germline V gene lookup returns CDR1 PRHDT and CDR2 FYEKMQ (reference sequence). Trimming left V 6 bases short and J 4 bases short, with 17 bases between. The CDR3 loop is CASSSEGEGSDTQYF. In DNA form, the CDR3 reads TGTGCCAGCAGTTCTGAGGGAGAAGGCTCAGATACGCAGTATTTT.

This clone was observed a few times. The genes are TRBV9 and TRBJ1-6; no definite D call. In germline, CDR1 is SGDLS, CDR2 YYNGEE. Trimming left V 1 base short and J 9 bases short, with 11 bases between. The CDR3 length is 14 residues. The CDR3 here is CASSVLATPSPLHF. The DNA of the CDR3 is TGTGCCAGCAGCGTATTGGCAACACCTTCACCCCTCCACTTT.

CDR3 DNA: TGTGCCAGCAGCAGTTCCATTACTATGAACACTGAAGCTTTCTTT. Amino acid sequence: CASSSSITMNTEAFF. The chain employs TRBV9 and TRBJ1-1; D is unresolved. V lost 4 bases and J lost 0, with 13 bases in between. Germline loops: CDR1 SGDLS, CDR2 YYNGEE. The CDR3 spans 15 residues. Based on the CDR3 plus reference TRBV9 and TRBJ1-1, the full variable domain is DSGVTQTPKHLITATGQRVTLRCSPRSGDLSVYWYQQSLDQGLQFLIQYYNGEERAKGNILERFSAQQFPDLHSELNLSSLELGDSALYFCASSSSITMNTEAFFGQGTRLTVV.

The J gene is TRBJ2-5, the V gene TRBV5-4; D is possibly TRBD1 (6 bases). Trimming removed 2 bases at V and 1 base at J, with 9 bases between. The CDR3 loop spans 14 amino acids. Germline V gene data show CDR1 as SGHNT and CDR2 as YYREEE (reference sequence). This CDR3 is CASSFMGAQETQYF. The CDR3 nucleotides read TGTGCCAGCAGCTTCATGGGGGCCCAAGAGACCCAGTACTTC. The whole variable domain, remainder taken from reference TRBV5-4 and TRBJ2-5, is ETGVTQSPTHLIKTRGQQVTLRCSSQSGHNTVSWYQQALGQGPQFIFQYYREEENGRGNFPPRFSGLQFPNYSSELNVNALELDDSALYLCASSFMGAQETQYFGPGTRLLVL.

The rearrangement uses TRBV29-1 and TRBJ2-3; 12 bases are a match to TRBD2. In germline, CDR1 is SQVTM, CDR2 ANQGSEA. V lost 5 bases to trimming and J lost 4 bases; unmatched junction nucleotides: 4. The CDR3 length is 14 residues. CDR3 residues: CSVSSGGAADTQYF. Here the CDR3 DNA reads TGCAGCGTTTCTAGCGGGGGGGCAGCAGATACGCAGTATTTT.

This clone was observed once. The chain uses TRBV2 and TRBJ1-2, with D unclear. This CDR3 is 11 amino acids long. CDR1 is SNHLY and CDR2 is FYNNEI in the germline V gene. V was cut by 4 bases and J by 3 bases, with 3 bases left in between. CDR3 in amino acids: CASSVYYGYTF. DNA for the CDR3: TGTGCCAGCAGTGTATACTATGGCTACACCTTC.